Listed below are T cell receptor beta chains from one sample, sequenced in a study of blood T cell repertoires in COVID-19. The assay was immunoSEQ multiplex PCR, and TCRdb's table has in-frame clones only and misses some. The profile shows roughly 120,000 clones, 90% of them singletons. The material sequenced was peripheral blood. All receptors derive from a woman aged 60 to 75 with COVID-19, enrolled during active disease. The CDR3 runs from the conserved cysteine through the conserved F or W. The D gene is left open where the match is weak. Not all rows give a size; the values are once, few, many and, for expanded clones, a class.

TRBJ2-7 | . | TRBV6-2/TRBV6-3 | . | TGTGCCAGCAGTTACAGGTGGCAGGGGGGCCCGAGCTACGAGCAGTACTTC | CASSYRWQGGPSYEQYF
TRBJ1-1 | . | TRBV7-8 | . | TGTGCCAGCCGCCCTTACAGGGTTATGAACACTGAAGCTTTCTTT | CASRPYRVMNTEAFF
TRBJ1-2 | . | TRBV25-1 | . | TGTGCCAGCAGTGGGCAGGGAGGCTATGGCTACACCTTC | CASSGQGGYGYTF
TRBJ1-2 | . | TRBV19 | . | TGTGCCAGTAGTATAGCCCCAGGGCGCTATGGCTACACCTTC | CASSIAPGRYGYTF
TRBJ1-5 | . | TRBV2 | . | TGTGCCAGCAGTGCAGGTCAGCCCCAGCATTTT | CASSAGQPQHF
TRBJ1-2 | . | TRBV10-3 | . | TGTGCCATCAGTCCGTCGGCTACCTTCGGGTATGGCTACACCTTC | CAISPSATFGYGYTF
TRBJ2-2 | . | TRBV9 | . | TGTGCCAGCAGTGGCCTCGGAGTGGGGGAGCTGTTTTTT | CASSGLGVGELFF
TRBJ2-5 | TRBD2 | TRBV25-1 | . | TGTGCCAGTTCTAGCGGGGGATACCAAGAGACCCAGTACTTC | CASSSGGYQETQYF
TRBJ2-7 | TRBD1 | TRBV4-1 | . | TGCGCCAGCAGCCGAGGACAGGGACGAGCCTACGAGCAGTACTTC | CASSRGQGRAYEQYF
TRBJ1-6 | . | TRBV4-2 | . | TGTGCCAGCAGCCAATCCAGCTCCTATAATTCACCCCTCCACTTT | CASSQSSSYNSPLHF
TRBJ1-5 | TRBD1 | TRBV5-5 | . | TGTGCCAGCAGCCCCAGGGACAGGGGGATTCAGCCCCAGCATTTT | CASSPRDRGIQPQHF
TRBJ1-6 | . | TRBV6-5 | . | TGTGCCAGCAGTTACACGACCGAGCGTAATAATTCACCCCTCCACTTT | CASSYTTERNNSPLHF
TRBJ1-4 | . | TRBV4-3 | . | TGCGCCAGCAGCCAAGTCCAGGGATCTGAAAAACTGTTTTTT | CASSQVQGSEKLFF
TRBJ2-5 | . | TRBV5-1 | . | TGCGCCAGCAGCTTAGCAAGCCAAGAGACCCAGTACTTC | CASSLASQETQYF
TRBJ2-7 | TRBD2 | TRBV7-3 | . | TGTGCCAGCAGCATTGCCGGGATGGGACTAGCGGGAGACTACGAGCAGTACTTC | CASSIAGMGLAGDYEQYF
TRBJ2-2 | . | TRBV9 | . | TGTGCCAGCAGCGTAAATACTCGGGTTGCCGGGGTGTCCGGGGAGCTGTTTTTT | CASSVNTRVAGVSGELFF
TRBJ2-7 | . | TRBV6-5 | . | TGTGCCAGCAGTCTAACCGGGTCATACGAGCAGTACTTC | CASSLTGSYEQYF
TRBJ1-2 | . | TRBV7-2 | . | TGTGCCAGCAGCGGACAGTATTACGGCTACACCTTC | CASSGQYYGYTF
TRBJ1-6 | . | TRBV27 | . | TGTGCCAGCAGTTATATCGGTATACAGGGTAATAGTTCACCCCTCCACTTT | CASSYIGIQGNSSPLHF
TRBJ2-3 | TRBD2 | TRBV6-5 | . | TGTGCCAGCAGTTCAGTAGCGGGGGAGGCAGATACGCAGTATTTT | CASSSVAGEADTQYF
TRBJ1-1 | . | TRBV29-1 | few | TGCAGCCTCACGAGGAACACTGAAGCTTTCTTT | CSLTRNTEAFF
TRBJ1-5 | . | TRBV29-1 | few | TGCAGCGTTGGGGCGGGAAACGGCAATCAGCCCCAGCATTTT | CSVGAGNGNQPQHF
TRBJ2-2 | . | TRBV9 | . | TGTGCCAGCAGCGTAGTGGGGGGGAACACCGGGGAGCTGTTTTTT | CASSVVGGNTGELFF
TRBJ1-5 | . | TRBV25-1 | . | TGTGCCAGCAGTGATACCCGGCTCGGGTATAGCAATCAGCCCCAGCATTTT | CASSDTRLGYSNQPQHF
TRBJ1-1 | . | TRBV6-5 | . | TGTGCCAGCATACGGGACATTGAAGCTTTCTTT | CASIRDIEAFF
TRBJ1-6 | . | TRBV10-3 | few | TGTGCCATCGGGGGCCAGGATAATTCACCCCTCCACTTT | CAIGGQDNSPLHF
TRBJ2-7 | . | TRBV3-1/TRBV3-2 | . | TGTGCCAGCAGCCTAGGTCCAGTGGCGGGGGCATACGAGCAGTACTTC | CASSLGPVAGAYEQYF
TRBJ2-7 | . | TRBV7-2 | . | TGTGCCAGCAGCTTGCAGTCCCAGGGATCCTACGAGCAGTACTTC | CASSLQSQGSYEQYF
TRBJ2-5 | . | TRBV6-1 | once | TGTGCCAGCAGTGACGACAGAACCCAAGAGACCCAGTACTTC | CASSDDRTQETQYF
TRBJ1-5 | . | TRBV6-2/TRBV6-3 | . | TGTGCCAGCAGTTACTCGGCGGGGCTGAATCAGCCCCAGCATTTT | CASSYSAGLNQPQHF
TRBJ1-4 | TRBD1 | TRBV3-1/TRBV3-2 | once | TGTGCCAGCAGACGAGGGACAGCCGAAAAACTGTTTTTT | CASRRGTAEKLFF
TRBJ2-5 | . | TRBV5-5 | once | TGTGCCAGCAGCTTGCCAGGAGGAGAGACCCAGTACTTC | CASSLPGGETQYF
TRBJ1-1 | . | TRBV4-1 | few | TGCGCCAGCAGCCACGCGGACGGGATTAACACTGAAGCTTTCTTT | CASSHADGINTEAFF
TRBJ2-5 | . | TRBV7-2 | . | TGTGCCAGCAGCTTACTAGTCCAAGAGACCCAGTACTTC | CASSLLVQETQYF
TRBJ1-3 | . | TRBV7-9 | once | TGTGCCAGCAGCTTACGATCACCCAGCCAGGGCACCATATATTTT | CASSLRSPSQGTIYF
TRBJ1-4 | . | TRBV5-8 | . | TGTGCCAGCAGCCCCGATCTAGTCAGTGGGAATGAAAAACTGTTTTTT | CASSPDLVSGNEKLFF
TRBJ2-7 | . | TRBV29-1 | . | TGCAGCGTTGAACTGGCAGGATACGAGCAGTACTTC | CSVELAGYEQYF
TRBJ1-1 | TRBD1 | TRBV9 | . | TGTGCCAGCAGCGCCGGACAGGCGAGCGCTGAAGCTTTCTTT | CASSAGQASAEAFF
TRBJ2-7 | TRBD1 | TRBV6-5 | . | TGTGCCAGCAGGGGGACAGGTCCCCACGAGCAGTACTTC | CASRGTGPHEQYF
TRBJ1-2 | TRBD1 | TRBV6-5 | . | TGTGCCAGCAGGGCCCCTGGACAGGTCCTCAGGGGCTACACCTTC | CASRAPGQVLRGYTF
TRBJ2-3 | TRBD1 | TRBV15 | once | TGTGCCACATTAACAGGGGGCACAGATACGCAGTATTTT | CATLTGGTDTQYF
TRBJ2-6 | TRBD1 | TRBV5-1 | . | TGCGCCAGCAGTTTGACCGGGACAGGGAGATCTGGGGCCAACGTCCTGACTTTC | CASSLTGTGRSGANVLTF
TRBJ1-3 | . | TRBV19 | . | TGTGCCAGTAGGTCTACCGGGATCGGAAACACCATATATTTT | CASRSTGIGNTIYF
TRBJ2-2 | . | TRBV21-1 | . | TGTGCCATAACAGGGGGCACCGGGGAGCTGTTTTTT | CAITGGTGELFF
TRBJ1-1 | . | TRBV11-2 | . | TGTGCCAGCAGCATTCACAGGGAATCGCCGGGCCCTGAAGCTTTCTTT | CASSIHRESPGPEAFF
TRBJ2-7 | TRBD1 | TRBV5-1 | . | TGCGCCAGCAGCTTGGCTCCTCCCGGGACAGGGACGTCCTACGAGCAGTACTTC | CASSLAPPGTGTSYEQYF
TRBJ2-7 | . | TRBV10-3 | . | TGTGCCATCAGTCCCGGGACAAGCTCCTACGAGCAGTACTTC | CAISPGTSSYEQYF
TRBJ2-1 | . | TRBV7-8 | . | TGTGCCAGCAGCTTAGCGGGGGCCGGGGATGGTGAGCAGTTCTTC | CASSLAGAGDGEQFF